The rows below give T cell receptor beta chains drawn from one sample of a study of blood T cell repertoires in COVID-19. Assay: immunoSEQ multiplex PCR; the TCRdb copy retains only in-frame clones and omits some. The sample lists about 370,000 clones, about 90% occurring once. The specimen was PBMCs or T cells enriched from blood (not recorded which). The receptors here all came from a woman between 25 and 40 years old who had recovered from COVID-19. The CDR3 runs from the conserved cysteine through the conserved F or W. The D gene is left open where the match is weak. Clone size, where shown, is once, few, many, or a class for clones that have expanded.

>TRBD1|.|TRBV18|TRBJ1-5
TGTGCCAGCTCACCGCGAACAACAGGGGTAGGCAATCAGCCCCAGCATTTT
CASSPRTTGVGNQPQHF
>.|.|TRBV5-1|TRBJ1-1
TGCGCCAGCAGCCCTTGGGGCCCGAACACTGAAGCTTTCTTT
CASSPWGPNTEAFF
>TRBD2|.|TRBV28|TRBJ2-7
TGTGCCAGCAGTTTCGGTCAGGCACTAGCGGGAGGCGAGCAGTACTTC
CASSFGQALAGGEQYF
>TRBD1|.|TRBV15|TRBJ1-1
TGTGCCACCAGCAGAGAACAGGGGTCTAACACTGAAGCTTTCTTT
CATSREQGSNTEAFF
>.|.|TRBV19|TRBJ1-2
TGTGCCAGTAGTAGCCGAGGAAGCCTTCTCGGCTACACCTTC
CASSSRGSLLGYTF
>.|once|TRBV4-3|TRBJ2-7
TGCGCCAGCAGCCAAGAACTGGCAGGGAACTACGAGCAGTACTTC
CASSQELAGNYEQYF
>.|.|TRBV27|TRBJ1-2
TGTGCCAGCAGTTTATCCGGGAGAGGGGCGGGTGGCTACACCTTC
CASSLSGRGAGGYTF
>.|.|TRBV29-1|TRBJ2-4
TGCAGCGTCGTAGACAGTCAGCTAGCCAAAAACATTCAGTACTTC
CSVVDSQLAKNIQYF
>TRBD2|.|TRBV28|TRBJ2-3
TGTGCCAGCAGTTTCGGCCTAGCGGGGGGCACAGATACGCAGTATTTT
CASSFGLAGGTDTQYF
>.|.|TRBV4-1|TRBJ2-7
TGCGCCAGCAGCCACAGTCAAGGACTCTCCGAGCAGTACTTC
CASSHSQGLSEQYF
>TRBD1|.|TRBV18|TRBJ1-4
TGTGCCAGCTCACCACGCCGGGACAGGTTCCGGACTAATGAAAAACTGTTTTTT
CASSPRRDRFRTNEKLFF
>TRBD2|few|TRBV10-3|TRBJ2-7
TGTGCCACCGGACTAGCGCTGAGCTCCTACGAGCAGTACTTC
CATGLALSSYEQYF
>TRBD1|.|TRBV13|TRBJ1-1
TGTGCCAGCTCACAACGACCCAAGTCAGGGGGCGTTAGCACTGAAGCTTTCTTT
CASSQRPKSGGVSTEAFF
>TRBD1|.|TRBV4-2|TRBJ1-4
TGTGCCAGCAGCCAAGATGGTTGGGACAGCAATGAAAAACTGTTTTTT
CASSQDGWDSNEKLFF
>.|.|TRBV5-8|TRBJ1-1
TGTGCCAGCACCCCGGGGGGGGCCGGCTGGAACACTGAAGCTTTCTTT
CASTPGGAGWNTEAFF
>.|once|TRBV28|TRBJ2-3
TGTGCCAGCAGTTCCAGGGCCCCTGGTACGCAGTATTTT
CASSSRAPGTQYF
>TRBD1|.|TRBV27|TRBJ2-7
TGTGCCAGCAATCCGGGACAGAACTATGGCGAGCAGTACTTC
CASNPGQNYGEQYF
>.|.|TRBV4-3|TRBJ2-1
TGCGCCAGCAGCCCCATGGCAGGGTCCTACAATGAGCAGTTCTTC
CASSPMAGSYNEQFF
>TRBD1|many|TRBV4-2|TRBJ2-3
TGTGCCAGCACCCACACTTTAGGACAGGGGGCAGATACGCAGTATTTT
CASTHTLGQGADTQYF
>TRBD1|few|TRBV7-2|TRBJ2-1
TGTGCCAGCAGCTTACGACAGGGGGCGACTGAGCAGTTCTTC
CASSLRQGATEQFF
>.|.|TRBV30|TRBJ1-1
TGTGCCTGGGCGCCACTCAGGGTGGGGAACACTGAAGCTTTCTTT
CAWAPLRVGNTEAFF
>TRBD2|.|TRBV7-2|TRBJ2-1
TGTGCCAGCAGCTCTAGCGGGGGAAAGTACAATGAGCAGTTCTTC
CASSSSGGKYNEQFF
>.|.|TRBV4-3|TRBJ1-2
TGCGCCAGCAGGCCCAAACAGGGAAACTATGGCTACACCTTC
CASRPKQGNYGYTF
>.|.|TRBV2|TRBJ2-7
TGTGCCAGCAAAGCTCTCCCTTCCTACGAGCAGTACTTC
CASKALPSYEQYF
>TRBD2|.|TRBV6-4|TRBJ2-7
TGTGCCAGCAGCGCAGGACTAGCGCTCTCCTACGAGCAGTACTTC
CASSAGLALSYEQYF
>TRBD2|.|TRBV27|TRBJ2-7
TGTGCCAGCAGTTCAGGACTAGCGGACGAGCAGTACTTC
CASSSGLADEQYF
>.|few|TRBV6-5|TRBJ1-2
TGTGCCAGCAAAGAAGGGGCGCTTGGCTACACCTTC
CASKEGALGYTF
>.|few|TRBV5-1|TRBJ1-6
TGCGCCAGCAGCTTGGACATCGACGGAGGTGGCTCACCCCTCCACTTT
CASSLDIDGGGSPLHF
>.|.|TRBV2|TRBJ2-3
TGTGCCAGCAGAGTTATAGTATCCGGCACAGATACGCAGTATTTT
CASRVIVSGTDTQYF
>TRBD1|.|TRBV3-1/TRBV3-2|TRBJ1-4
TGTGCCAGCAGCCAGTGGGACAGGGCACAAAATGAAAAACTGTTTTTT
CASSQWDRAQNEKLFF
>TRBD2|.|TRBV4-2|TRBJ2-3
TGTGCCAGCAGCCAGCGTGCACTAGCGGGGGGGCACACAGATACGCAGTATTTT
CASSQRALAGGHTDTQYF
>TRBD1|.|TRBV12-5|TRBJ1-6
TGTGCTAGTGGCGATTCGGGACAGGACCCCCTCCACTTT
CASGDSGQDPLHF
>.|.|TRBV15|TRBJ1-5
TGTGCCACCAGCAGAGATCTGGGGAGCAGTCAGCCCCAGCATTTT
CATSRDLGSSQPQHF
>.|.|TRBV2|TRBJ1-4
TGTGCCAGCAAGGGGAGGGACGGAAATGAAAAACTGTTTTTT
CASKGRDGNEKLFF
>.|once|TRBV19|TRBJ2-2
TGTGCCAGTAGTATTCGACAGGAGGAGCTGTTTTTT
CASSIRQEELFF